Following are 21 T cell receptor beta chains from one sample sequenced in a study of blood T cell repertoires in COVID-19. Clones were sequenced by immunoSEQ multiplex PCR, and TCRdb holds only the in-frame ones, with some missing. This sample carries around 310,000 clones, roughly 86% of them seen once, and the ten largest clones take roughly 10%. Sequencing was done on a sample of PBMCs or T cells enriched from blood (not recorded which). These receptors all stem from a woman between 25 and 40 years old who had recovered from COVID-19.

The chain joins TRBV28 to TRBJ2-7; a possible D gene is TRBD2 (6 bases). Per the germline V gene, CDR1 is MDHEN and CDR2 is SYDVKM. This CDR3 spans 16 amino acids. V lost 5 bases and J 0 bases, leaving 17 bases between the germline ends. The CDR3 is CASSPNRLGSSYEQYF. The CDR3 coding sequence is TGTGCCAGCAGTCCAAACCGACTAGGTAGCTCCTACGAGCAGTACTTC.

CDR3 nucleotide sequence: TGTGCCAGCTCACCCTCAGGACAGGGCCACACCATATATTTT. As protein: CASSPSGQGHTIYF. The chain joins TRBV18 to TRBJ1-3, with TRBD1 matching over 8 bases. This CDR3 is built from 14 residues. Germline CDR1 reads KGHSH; CDR2 reads LQKENI. V was pared by 3 bases and J by 8 bases, with 6 bases of the junction left unmatched.

This clone has a single count. V usage is TRBV19 and J usage is TRBJ2-6, with D possibly TRBD1 on 6 matching bases. Germline V lookup: CDR1 LNHDA, CDR2 SQIVND (reference sequence). This CDR3 region has 15 residues. V lost 9 bases and J 1 base, leaving 13 bases between the germline ends. The CDR3 loop is CASRTGQSGANVLTF. CDR3 bases: TGTGCCAGCCGCACAGGGCAATCTGGGGCCAACGTCCTGACTTTC. Together with reference TRBV19 and TRBJ2-6, the CDR3 gives the full variable domain: DGGITQSPKYLFRKEGQNVTLSCEQNLNHDAMYWYRQDPGQGLRLIYYSQIVNDFQKGDIAEGYSVSREKKESFPLTVTSAQKNPTAFYLCASRTGQSGANVLTFGAGSRLTVL.

V gene TRBV28 combines with J gene TRBJ1-1, with 7 bases matching TRBD1. The CDR3 loop spans 19 amino acids. CDR1 is MDHEN, CDR2 SYDVKM, per germline. V lost 2 bases, J lost 4 bases, and 19 bases stayed unmatched. The CDR3 is CASSLTPGGYLIGGTEAFF. The CDR3 coding sequence is TGTGCCAGCAGTTTAACCCCAGGGGGTTATCTTATAGGCGGCACTGAAGCTTTCTTT.

The chain recombines TRBV27 with TRBJ1-1; the D is unclear. The CDR3 is 13 amino acids. V was pared by 6 bases and J by 2 bases, with 10 bases between. CDR1 is MNHEY, CDR2 SMNVEV, per germline (reference sequence). CDR3 nucleotide sequence: TGTGCCAGCAGGCCCCAGGAAAACACTGAAGCTTTCTTT. Protein product: CASRPQENTEAFF.

This sequence joins TRBV7-6 and TRBJ2-1, with 12 bases matching TRBD2. Germline CDR1 and CDR2: SGHVS and FNYEAQ. V lost 2 bases and J lost 4; bases outside the gene matches: 9. The CDR3 spans 18 residues. CDR3 bases: TGTGCCAGCAGCTTAAAAGTGCTAGCGGGAGGGGGATACAATGAGCAGTTCTTC. Protein sequence: CASSLKVLAGGGYNEQFF.

The chain couples TRBV6-5 to TRBJ2-5, with D unclear. The CDR3 runs 14 residues. The germline V gene has CDR1 MNHEY and CDR2 SVGAGI. V lost 7 bases and J 0 bases, leaving 12 bases between the germline ends. The CDR3 reads CASNRHADQETQYF. DNA of the CDR3: TGTGCCAGCAATCGACACGCCGACCAAGAGACCCAGTACTTC.

The rearrangement joins TRBV3-1 (or the pseudogene TRBV3-2) to TRBJ1-2; D might be TRBD1 (5 bases). The length of the CDR3 is 15 residues. V was trimmed by 0 bases and J by 3 bases, leaving 11 bases between them. Germline V lookup: CDR1 LGHDT, CDR2 YNNKEL (reference sequence). The CDR3 DNA reads as TGTGCCAGCAGCCAAGACTCTGACAGTGACTATGGCTACACCTTC. It translates to CASSQDSDSDYGYTF.

The V and J genes are TRBV27 and TRBJ2-7; D may be TRBD1 (5 bases). Trimming took off 5 bases at V and 1 base at J, with 12 bases between the two ends. The CDR3 spans 14 residues. Germline V CDR1 and CDR2: MNHEY, SMNVEV (reference sequence). The CDR3 here is CASSRAQGSYEQYF. The CDR3, as DNA: TGTGCCAGCAGTAGAGCTCAGGGTTCCTACGAGCAGTACTTC.

The chain couples TRBV30 to TRBJ2-7, with D possibly matching TRBD2 (5 bases). Germline V CDR1 and CDR2: GTSNPN, SVGIG (reference sequence). The CDR3 runs to 13 residues. V lost 0 bases to trimming and J lost 3 bases, with 9 bases between them. The CDR3 DNA sequence: TGTGCCTGGAGTGTACGGGGTAACTACGAGCAGTACTTC. Protein sequence: CAWSVRGNYEQYF.

V usage is TRBV19 and J usage is TRBJ2-7, with 8 bases matching TRBD1. CDR3 length equals 15 residues. The trim removed 3 bases at V and 3 bases at J, leaving 7 bases unmatched. Germline values: CDR1 LNHDA, CDR2 SQIVND (reference sequence). Here the CDR3 reads CASSISGTGFYEQYF. CDR3 nucleotides: TGTGCCAGTAGTATCTCCGGGACAGGATTCTACGAGCAGTACTTC.

The sample holds one count of this clone. V and J are TRBV3-1 (or the pseudogene TRBV3-2) and TRBJ2-2; TRBD2 is a possible D gene (5 bases). V shed 0 bases and J shed 5 bases, with 7 bases lying between them. This CDR3 is 14 amino acids long. The germline V gene encodes CDR1 LGHDT and CDR2 YNNKEL (reference sequence). The CDR3 here is CASSQEVATGELFF. In DNA form, the CDR3 reads TGTGCCAGCAGCCAAGAGGTAGCGACCGGGGAGCTGTTTTTT.

This sequence joins TRBV19 and TRBJ1-3; D remains ambiguous. In germline, CDR1 is LNHDA, CDR2 SQIVND (reference sequence). The length of the CDR3 is 17 residues. V shed 3 bases and J shed 1 base, with 16 bases lying between them. The CDR3 coding sequence is TGTGCCAGTAGTATCTTATCCCGCCCGGGATCTGGAAACACCATATATTTT. This codes for CASSILSRPGSGNTIYF.

The J gene is TRBJ2-3, the V gene TRBV7-6, with D perhaps TRBD2 (5 bases). The CDR3 has 13 amino acids. Trimming took 3 bases from V and 6 from J, leaving 10 bases between them. Per germline, CDR1 SGHVS and CDR2 FNYEAQ. The CDR3 sequence: CASSFSERDTQYF. The CDR3, as DNA: TGTGCCAGCAGCTTTTCCGAGCGGGATACGCAGTATTTT. The variable domain in full, with the rest retrieved from reference TRBV7-6 and TRBJ2-3, is GAGVSQSPRYKVTKRGQDVALRCDPISGHVSLYWYRQALGQGPEFLTYFNYEAQQDKSGLPNDRFSAERPEGSISTLTIQRTEQRDSAMYRCASSFSERDTQYFGPGTRLTVL.

The J gene is TRBJ1-6, the V gene TRBV3-1 (or the pseudogene TRBV3-2), with 7 positions matching TRBD1. The CDR3 is 17 amino acids. The V and J ends lost 0 bases and 7 bases, in that order; junction bases with no gene match: 9. Germline V gene lookup returns CDR1 LGHDT and CDR2 YNNKEL (reference sequence). CDR3 region: CASSQDFGGQTNSPLHF. As DNA, the CDR3 is TGTGCCAGCAGCCAAGATTTCGGGGGACAGACCAATTCACCCCTCCACTTT.

The chain links TRBV29-1 to TRBJ1-4; no definite D call. CDR3 length: 13 residues. The V and J ends lost 2 bases and 6 bases respectively, with 10 bases between them. CDR1 is SQVTM, CDR2 ANQGSEA, per germline. The CDR3 reads CSVETGGDEKLFF. The CDR3 nucleotides are TGCAGCGTTGAAACGGGAGGAGATGAAAAACTGTTTTTT. Looking up the rest from reference TRBV29-1 and TRBJ1-4 gives the full variable domain: SAVISQKPSRDICQRGTSLTIQCQVDSQVTMMFWYRQQPGQSLTLIATANQGSEATYESGFVIDKFPISRPNLTFSTLTVSNMSPEDSSIYLCSVETGGDEKLFFGSGTQLSVL.

The V gene is TRBV19, the J gene TRBJ2-7; 14 nucleotides line up with TRBD2. V dropped 8 bases and J dropped 2; count of bases not matched to a gene: 8. Germline assignment: CDR1 LNHDA and CDR2 SQIVND (reference sequence). The CDR3 runs to 16 residues. The CDR3 spells CASRSPGLAGAYEQYF. CDR3 DNA sequence: TGTGCCAGTCGATCTCCGGGACTAGCGGGAGCCTACGAGCAGTACTTC.

The rearrangement joins TRBV7-2 to TRBJ2-7, with 8 nucleotides matching TRBD1. V gave up 5 bases and J gave up 1 base; unmatched junction bases: 4. CDR1 is SGHTA and CDR2 is FQGNSA in the germline V gene. The CDR3 totals 14 residues. CDR3 amino acids: CASSPDRGSYEQYF. CDR3 DNA sequence: TGTGCCAGCAGCCCCGACAGGGGATCCTACGAGCAGTACTTC.

The rearrangement uses TRBV28 and TRBJ2-3; D is unresolved. V lost 6 bases, J lost 0 bases, and 10 bases lay in between. There are 14 residues in the CDR3. The germline CDR1 and CDR2 sequences are MDHEN and SYDVKM. In nucleotides, the CDR3 is TGTGCCAGCAGCGAGGCGGAGAGCACAGATACGCAGTATTTT. Its translation is CASSEAESTDTQYF. The full variable domain, with the rest looked up from reference TRBV28 and TRBJ2-3, is DVKVTQSSRYLVKRTGEKVFLECVQDMDHENMFWYRQDPGLGLRLIYFSYDVKMKEKGDIPEGYSVSREKKERFSLILESASTNQTSMYLCASSEAESTDTQYFGPGTRLTVL.

The chain uses TRBV30 and TRBJ2-7; D gene uncertain. Germline V CDR1 and CDR2: GTSNPN, SVGIG (reference sequence). CDR3 length: 14 residues. Trimming took 0 bases from V and 0 from J, leaving 9 bases between them. CDR3 nucleotide sequence: TGTGCCTGGAGTGTTTTGCGCTACTCCTACGAGCAGTACTTC. Translated, it gives CAWSVLRYSYEQYF.

This chain joins TRBV4-2 and TRBJ2-2; TRBD2 agrees at 7 bases. V trimming: 7 bases; J trimming: 6 bases; junction bases outside the gene matches: 11. Germline assignment: CDR1 LGHNA and CDR2 YNFKEQ. The CDR3 contains 15 residues. CDR3 nucleotide sequence: TGTGCCAGCACCGAAGGCGGGAGAACGGCCGGGGAGCTGTTTTTT. Protein: CASTEGGRTAGELFF.